Following are 7 T cell receptor beta chains from one sample sequenced in a study of cytomegalovirus exposure and HLA in healthy donors. Vbeta (60) and Jbeta (13) primers were used in the PCR. Sequencing used immunoSEQ multiplex PCR; TCRdb keeps in-frame clones, though not all of them. The sample consists of under 200,000 clones, 55% to 80% of them appearing once. The sample taken for sequencing was PBMCs. These receptors all come from a woman aged 18-29 years in good health and CMV-seropositive.

The chain has TRBV18 and TRBJ2-1; D possibly corresponds to TRBD2 (6 bases). Trimming shortened V by 6 bases and J by 6 bases, and 15 bases separated the two germline ends. This CDR3 is built from 14 residues. Germline CDR1 KGHSH, CDR2 LQKENI. The chain's CDR3 is CASSPAAGGNEQFF. The CDR3 DNA sequence: TGTGCCAGCTCCCCCGCGGCCGGGGGCAATGAGCAGTTCTTC.

The chain recombines TRBV7-6 with TRBJ2-3; 12 bases are a match to TRBD2. The CDR3 spans 17 residues. V was clipped by 1 base and J by 0 bases; unmatched bases: 2. Germline-derived CDR1 and CDR2 are SGHVS and FNYEAQ. CDR3 residues: CASSLGTSGISTDTQYF. Here the CDR3 DNA reads TGTGCCAGCAGCTTAGGGACTAGCGGGATAAGCACAGATACGCAGTATTTT.

V is TRBV5-1 and J is TRBJ1-2; possible D gene TRBD1, 6 bases. Trimming removed 4 bases at V and 7 bases at J, with 14 bases between. The germline gives CDR1 SGHRS, CDR2 YFSETQ. The CDR3 covers 13 residues. For the CDR3, the DNA is TGCGCCAGCAGCGTGGACAGAGGGGGTGGCTACACCTTC. It specifies CASSVDRGGGYTF.

The table lists this clone with a few counts. The CDR3 here is CASSPAGTGPYEQYF. CDR3 nucleotide sequence: TGCGCCAGCAGCCCGGCGGGGACAGGGCCCTACGAGCAGTACTTC. The V and J genes are TRBV5-1 and TRBJ2-7, with 9 bases aligning to TRBD1. The CDR3 extends over 15 amino acids. Germline CDR1 SGHRS, CDR2 YFSETQ. Trimming cost V 4 bases and J 2 bases; bases outside gene matches: 7.

The chain is built from TRBV7-3 and TRBJ1-5, with TRBD1 identical over 7 bases. After removal of 5 bases from V and 3 bases from J, the junction contained 13 bases not matched to a gene. Germline V gene data show CDR1 as SGHTA and CDR2 as FQGTGA. The CDR3 is 17 residues long. CDR3 nucleotides: TGTGCCAGCAGCAAACGGCCGGGACAGCCTAACAATCAGCCCCAGCATTTT. This gives the protein CASSKRPGQPNNQPQHF.

This clone was detected once. The V and J genes are TRBV7-2 and TRBJ2-7; a possible D gene is TRBD1 (5 bases). This CDR3 contains 14 residues. V lost 2 bases and J lost 6, with 14 bases in between. Germline values: CDR1 SGHTA, CDR2 FQGNSA. The CDR3, as DNA: TGTGCCAGCAGCTTAATTGGCAGGGTAAGCGAGCAGTACTTC. Its protein product is CASSLIGRVSEQYF.

The genes are TRBV28 and TRBJ2-7; TRBD1 agrees at 11 bases. CDR3 length: 15 amino acids. In germline, CDR1 is MDHEN, CDR2 SYDVKM. The V and J ends lost 7 bases and 3 bases, in that order; junction bases with no gene match: 8. The CDR3 coding sequence is TGTGCCAGCAACGGAGGGACAGGGGGGAGCTACGAGCAGTACTTC. It translates to CASNGGTGGSYEQYF. Variable domain in full (rest from reference TRBV28 and TRBJ2-7): DVKVTQSSRYLVKRTGEKVFLECVQDMDHENMFWYRQDPGLGLRLIYFSYDVKMKEKGDIPEGYSVSREKKERFSLILESASTNQTSMYLCASNGGTGGSYEQYFGPGTRLTVT.